This T cell receptor (beta chain) was sequenced in a study of blood T cell repertoires in COVID-19. Study-level information: Donors in the United States, Italy and Spain gave samples during acute or convalescent COVID-19. Sources were T cells, B-cell-depleted T cells, or PBMCs; the material itself was cDNA or gDNA.

Seattle researchers signed up patients amid active infection and tracked them longitudinally. Source study methods: It was from reference gene primer amplification that nucleated cell counts were estimated. Assay used: immunoSEQ multiplex PCR; TCRdb lists only in-frame clones, some missing. D and trimming were read from the DNA, whereas the V and J calls and clone size are those reported in that table. This table has over 75,000 clones, 80% to 90% appearing once. Trimming pared 0 bases from V and 0 bases from J, leaving 9 bases between. The CDR3 has 15 residues. Per germline, CDR1 SGDLS and CDR2 YYNGEE.

This chain links TRBV9 with TRBJ1-1; the D gene is possibly TRBD1 (5 bases). Input material: peripheral blood. The origin of this receptor is a man aged 45-65 years with COVID-19, enrolled during active disease. The CDR3 protein is CASSVAGRVNTEAFF. The CDR3 nucleotides are TGTGCCAGCAGCGTAGCCGGCAGGGTGAACACTGAAGCTTTCTTT.